This T cell receptor (beta chain) was identified in a study of T cells in Graves' hyperthyroidism and ophthalmopathy (dated 2019 in TCRdb). Context from the whole study: Peripheral blood was collected at initial diagnosis, before any treatment. To identify distinguishing TCR V-J signatures, a discovery cohort of about 100 patients was used, comprising 40 to 45 with Graves' ophthalmopathy and 55 to 65 with stable Graves' hyperthyroidism. An independent validation cohort of under 20 hyperthyroidism patients and over 15 patients who later progressed to ophthalmopathy tested prospective prediction of ophthalmopathy. The approximately 98 discovery patients were randomly divided into training and test sets at a 7:3 ratio. In addition, the study compared T-cell repertoires in thyroid tissue and in blood from roughly 6 Graves' hyperthyroidism patients. Following sampling, methimazole starting at 30 mg daily was given to hyperthyroidism patients, and high-dose intravenous methylprednisolone was given to ophthalmopathy patients. TCR Vbeta CDR3 sequencing of 130 to 150 peripheral blood samples (roughly 41 ophthalmopathy, roughly 72 hyperthyroidism and roughly 17 progressor patients) is reported in the paper. Beyond this particular receptor, the publication reports: Sample size was not statistically predetermined, and investigators were not blinded to group allocation. In validation, the model predicted progression to ophthalmopathy with approximately 71% sensitivity and roughly 75% specificity, a median of roughly seven months before onset. Most expanded thyroid clonotypes (frequency above 0.001) were also detected in blood, suggesting blood repertoires may reflect thyroid immune responses. Ophthalmopathy was separated from stable hyperthyroidism by a 13 V-J signature model, with roughly 88% sensitivity and about 81% specificity obtained in cross-validation and 80%/75% obtained in testing.

The TCR beta CDR3 regions were amplified from RNA transcripts. For the first round of RT-PCR on the TCR CDR3, the HTBI primer set was used together with the Qiagen OneStep RT-PCR kit. Libraries were constructed in a second round of multiplex PCR, after which size selection and purification were carried out. Libraries were sequenced paired-end with 100 bp reads on an Illumina HiSeq2000. The authors' analysis ran thus. SOAPnuke was used to process the raw data, with reads discarded if the reads contained adapters or uncalled bases, had a mean Phred below 15, or lacked an exact constant-primer or identifier match. COPE v1.2.5 was used to merge high-quality paired reads, and clonotypes were defined as unique nucleotide sequences. Clonotypes were aligned to IMGT TRBV, TRBD and TRBJ reference segments using MiTCR v1.1. The analysis was restricted to V-J combinations with a frequency above 0.0001, which together covered roughly 99% of the repertoires. The TCS score was defined as the ratio of F50 (clonal expansion) to E x V (chaos), calculated using BLOSUM62-based TCRdist between CDR3 peptides within each V-J. Welch's t-statistics and random forest reduced around 520 V-J features to some 14, which were used in a naive Bayes classifier (R e1071). TCRdb cleaned the public reads at Q25 with fastp, built clones with MiXCR and kept in-frame beta chains. Each CDR3 protein gets just one entry, which takes the most common genes and DNA from the rows behind it. The V and J calls here are based on TCRdb, not the publication. The sample table records about 280,000 distinct CDR3 sequences; 25% to 30% of these occur just once. In total, the top ten clones hold about 30% of the sample.

This clonotype has only one observation. It lacks a known antigen. A read error may account for a junction end that differs from germline. Hyperthyroidism patients were newly diagnosed, had a disease duration of under 2 months, and were aged 18 to 65 years. Patients with uncontrolled infections, other autoimmune diseases, pregnancy or lactation were excluded. Clinical symptoms, serum thyroxine and TRAb, thyroid ultrasound, and orbital computed tomography formed the basis for the diagnoses. Blood from progressor patients was drawn when they were first diagnosed with hyperthyroidism, before any ophthalmopathy symptoms appeared. PBMCs were separated from roughly 9.3 ml of fresh peripheral blood using Ficoll-Paque density gradient centrifugation. Progressor patients were first diagnosed with Graves' hyperthyroidism and then developed ophthalmopathy during follow-up. Trizol reagent was used to extract total RNA, and RNA quality was then checked on an Agilent 2100 Bioanalyzer.

The sequenced material came from blood. The clonotype comes from a man aged 35-49 years with Graves' hyperthyroidism that later progressed to Graves' ophthalmopathy.

The CDR3 sequence is CASSEAQASKTEALF. The bases are TGTGCCAGCAGTGAGGCGCAGGCATCTAAAACTGAAGCTCTCTTT. This chain joins TRBV28 to TRBJ1-1, with the D gene uncertain. CDR1 and CDR2, looked up from the germline V gene, are MDHEN and SYDVKM. The CDR3 goes from the cysteine to the phenylalanine over 15 residues. Only the CDR3 portion is preserved as DNA: 45 bases, with reading frame beginning at the first base.